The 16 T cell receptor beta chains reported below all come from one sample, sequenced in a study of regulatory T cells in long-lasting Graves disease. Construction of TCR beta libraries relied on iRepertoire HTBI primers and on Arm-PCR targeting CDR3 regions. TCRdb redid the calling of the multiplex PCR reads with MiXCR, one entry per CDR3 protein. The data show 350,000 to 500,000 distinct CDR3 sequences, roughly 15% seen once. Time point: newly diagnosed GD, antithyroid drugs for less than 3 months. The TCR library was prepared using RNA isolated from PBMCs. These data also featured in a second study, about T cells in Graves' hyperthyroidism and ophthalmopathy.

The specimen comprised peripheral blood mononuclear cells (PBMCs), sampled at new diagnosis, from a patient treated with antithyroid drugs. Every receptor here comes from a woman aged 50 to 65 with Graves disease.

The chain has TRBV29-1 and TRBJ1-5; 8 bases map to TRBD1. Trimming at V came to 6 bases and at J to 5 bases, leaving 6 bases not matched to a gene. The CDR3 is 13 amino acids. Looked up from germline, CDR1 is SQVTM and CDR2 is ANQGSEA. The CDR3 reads CSVGDRKDQPQHF. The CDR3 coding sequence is TGCAGCGTGGGGGACAGGAAGGATCAGCCCCAGCATTTT.

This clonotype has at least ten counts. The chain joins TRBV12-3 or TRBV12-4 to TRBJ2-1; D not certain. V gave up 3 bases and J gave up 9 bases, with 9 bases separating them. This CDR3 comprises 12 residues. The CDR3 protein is CASSFLVGEQFF. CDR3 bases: TGTGCCAGCAGTTTTTTAGTAGGTGAGCAGTTCTTC.

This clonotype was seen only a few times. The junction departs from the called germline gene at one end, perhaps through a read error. The CDR3 loop is CAIREFLTDTQYF. The CDR3 DNA is TGTGCCATCAGAGAGTTCCTCACAGATACGCAGTATTTT. The V gene is TRBV10-3, the J gene TRBJ2-3; D is unresolved. Per the germline V gene, CDR1 is ENHRY and CDR2 is SYGVKD. CDR3 size: 13 residues.

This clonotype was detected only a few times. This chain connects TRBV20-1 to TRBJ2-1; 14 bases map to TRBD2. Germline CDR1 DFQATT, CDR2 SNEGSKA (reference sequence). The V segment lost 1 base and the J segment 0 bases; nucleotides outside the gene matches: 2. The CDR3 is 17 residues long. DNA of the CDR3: TGCAGTGCTAGAGGACTAGCGGGAGGGGGCTCCTACAATGAGCAGTTCTTC. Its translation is CSARGLAGGGSYNEQFF.

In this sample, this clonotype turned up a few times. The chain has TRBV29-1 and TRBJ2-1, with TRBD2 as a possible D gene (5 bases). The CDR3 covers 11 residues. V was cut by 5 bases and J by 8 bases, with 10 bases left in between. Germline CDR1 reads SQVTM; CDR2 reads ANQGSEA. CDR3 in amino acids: CSVTIGDEQFF. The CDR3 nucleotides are TGCAGCGTTACGATCGGGGATGAGCAGTTCTTC.

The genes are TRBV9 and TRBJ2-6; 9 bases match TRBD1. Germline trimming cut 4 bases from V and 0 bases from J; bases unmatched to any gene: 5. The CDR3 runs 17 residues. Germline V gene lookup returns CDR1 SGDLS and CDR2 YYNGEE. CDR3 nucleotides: TGTGCCAGCAGCCCCGGGACAGGGAACTCTGGGGCCAACGTCCTGACTTTC. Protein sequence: CASSPGTGNSGANVLTF.

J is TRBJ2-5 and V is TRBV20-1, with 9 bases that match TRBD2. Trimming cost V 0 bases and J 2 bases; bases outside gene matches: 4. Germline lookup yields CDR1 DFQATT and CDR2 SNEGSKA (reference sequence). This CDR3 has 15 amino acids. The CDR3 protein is CSAREHSGRQETQYF. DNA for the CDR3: TGCAGTGCTAGAGAACATAGCGGGAGACAAGAGACCCAGTACTTC.

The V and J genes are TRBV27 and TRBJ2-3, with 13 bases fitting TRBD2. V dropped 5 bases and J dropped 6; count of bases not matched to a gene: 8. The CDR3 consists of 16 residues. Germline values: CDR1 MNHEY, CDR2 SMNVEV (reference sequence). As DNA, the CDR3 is TGTGCCAGCAGTCCCAGGACTAGCGGGAGTAGGGATACGCAGTATTTT. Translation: CASSPRTSGSRDTQYF.

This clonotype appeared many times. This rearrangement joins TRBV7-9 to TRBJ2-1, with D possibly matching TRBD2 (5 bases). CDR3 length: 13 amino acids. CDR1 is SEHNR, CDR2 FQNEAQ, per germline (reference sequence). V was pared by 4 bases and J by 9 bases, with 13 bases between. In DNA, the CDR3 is TGTGCCAGCAGCTCTGTTCAGGCGGGTGAGCAGTTCTTC. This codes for CASSSVQAGEQFF.

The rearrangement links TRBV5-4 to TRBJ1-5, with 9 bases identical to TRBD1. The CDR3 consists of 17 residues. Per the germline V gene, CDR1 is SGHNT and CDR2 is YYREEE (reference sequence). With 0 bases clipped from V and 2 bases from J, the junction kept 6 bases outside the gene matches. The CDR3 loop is CASSLGTGGGGNQPQHF. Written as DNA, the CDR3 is TGTGCCAGCAGCTTGGGAACAGGGGGCGGAGGCAATCAGCCCCAGCATTTT.

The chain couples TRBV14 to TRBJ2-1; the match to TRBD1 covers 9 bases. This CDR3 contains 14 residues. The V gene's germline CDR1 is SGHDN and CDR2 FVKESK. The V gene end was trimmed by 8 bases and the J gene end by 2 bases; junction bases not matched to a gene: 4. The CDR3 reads CASQGTGPYNEQFF. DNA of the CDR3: TGTGCCAGCCAGGGGACAGGGCCCTACAATGAGCAGTTCTTC.

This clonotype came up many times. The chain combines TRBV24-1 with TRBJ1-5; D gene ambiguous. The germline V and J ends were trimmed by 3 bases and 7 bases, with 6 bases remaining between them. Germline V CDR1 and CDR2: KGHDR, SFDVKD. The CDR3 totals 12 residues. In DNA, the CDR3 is TGTGCCACCAGTGATCCTGGCCAGCCCCAGCATTTT. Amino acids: CATSDPGQPQHF.

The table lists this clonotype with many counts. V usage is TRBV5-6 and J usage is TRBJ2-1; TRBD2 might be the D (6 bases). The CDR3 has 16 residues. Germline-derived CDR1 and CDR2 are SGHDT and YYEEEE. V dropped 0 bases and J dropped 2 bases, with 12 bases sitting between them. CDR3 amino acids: CASSLVSGRPYNEQFF. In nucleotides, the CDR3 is TGTGCCAGCAGCTTGGTTTCAGGGAGGCCCTACAATGAGCAGTTCTTC.

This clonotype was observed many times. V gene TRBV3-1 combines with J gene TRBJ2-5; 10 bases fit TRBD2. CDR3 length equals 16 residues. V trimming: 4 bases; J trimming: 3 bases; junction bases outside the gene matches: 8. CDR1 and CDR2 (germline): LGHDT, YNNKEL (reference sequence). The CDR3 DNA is TGTGCCAGCAGCCTCGGACTAGCGGAGGCCGAAGAGACCCAGTACTTC. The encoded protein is CASSLGLAEAEETQYF.

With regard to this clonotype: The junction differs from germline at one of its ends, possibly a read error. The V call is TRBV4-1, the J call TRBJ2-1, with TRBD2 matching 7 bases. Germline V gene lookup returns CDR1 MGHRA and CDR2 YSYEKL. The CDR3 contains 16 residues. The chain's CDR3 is CASSQPGTNLYHEQFF. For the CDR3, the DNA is TGCGCCAGCAGCCAACCCGGGACTAACCTCTACCATGAGCAGTTCTTC.

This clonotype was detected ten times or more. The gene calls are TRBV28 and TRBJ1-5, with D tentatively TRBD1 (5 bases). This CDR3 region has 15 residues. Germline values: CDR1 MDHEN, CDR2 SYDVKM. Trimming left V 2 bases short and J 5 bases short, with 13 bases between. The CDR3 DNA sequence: TGTGCCAGCAGTTTAGCCCGACAGAGAGATCAGCCCCAGCATTTT. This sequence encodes CASSLARQRDQPQHF.